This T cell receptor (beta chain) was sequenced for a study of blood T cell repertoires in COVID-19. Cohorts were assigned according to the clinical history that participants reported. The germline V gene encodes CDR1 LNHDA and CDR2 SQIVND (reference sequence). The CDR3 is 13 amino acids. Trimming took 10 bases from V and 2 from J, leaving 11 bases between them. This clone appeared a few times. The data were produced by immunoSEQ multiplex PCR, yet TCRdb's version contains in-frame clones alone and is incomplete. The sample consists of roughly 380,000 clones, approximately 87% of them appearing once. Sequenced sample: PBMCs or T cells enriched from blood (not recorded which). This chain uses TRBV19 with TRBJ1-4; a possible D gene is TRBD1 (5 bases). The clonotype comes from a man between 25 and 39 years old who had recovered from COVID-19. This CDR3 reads CATGGVTNEKLFF. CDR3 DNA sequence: TGTGCCACCGGAGGGGTGACTAATGAAAAACTGTTTTTT.